This TCR beta chain was recovered during a study of T-cell reconstitution after alpha-beta-depleted transplantation in children. Points from the study as a whole: T-cell numbers and diversity, one year after transplant, stemmed largely from T cells that were newly produced. Elevated TCRbeta diversity at day 60 was traced, in some patients, to surviving recipient T cells and thymic progenitors. About two months after transplant, alpha-beta T cells reportedly came from several hundred expanded graft clones.

With respect to this clonotype: Its antigen remains unidentified.

Molecular barcoding with unique molecular identifiers was used for the TCRbeta library. One entry per CDR3 protein, called by TCRdb with MiXCR from the PCR reads. The data contain 440,000 or so distinct CDR3 sequences, roughly 43% of them singletons. Germline values: CDR1 DFQATT, CDR2 SNEGSKA (reference sequence). V was cut by 3 bases and J by 6 bases, with 9 bases left in between. The CDR3 loop spans 12 amino acids. The rearrangement uses TRBV20-1 and TRBJ2-1; D ambiguous. The sequenced sample was PBMCs, obtained before TCRalphabeta/CD19-depleted stem cell transplant. The clonotype comes from a girl aged 2 to 9 with aplastic anemia, due to receive a stem cell transplant. The CDR3 nucleotides are TGCAGTGCTAGTGGGGTAGGCAATGAGCAGTTCTTC. This sequence encodes CSASGVGNEQFF.